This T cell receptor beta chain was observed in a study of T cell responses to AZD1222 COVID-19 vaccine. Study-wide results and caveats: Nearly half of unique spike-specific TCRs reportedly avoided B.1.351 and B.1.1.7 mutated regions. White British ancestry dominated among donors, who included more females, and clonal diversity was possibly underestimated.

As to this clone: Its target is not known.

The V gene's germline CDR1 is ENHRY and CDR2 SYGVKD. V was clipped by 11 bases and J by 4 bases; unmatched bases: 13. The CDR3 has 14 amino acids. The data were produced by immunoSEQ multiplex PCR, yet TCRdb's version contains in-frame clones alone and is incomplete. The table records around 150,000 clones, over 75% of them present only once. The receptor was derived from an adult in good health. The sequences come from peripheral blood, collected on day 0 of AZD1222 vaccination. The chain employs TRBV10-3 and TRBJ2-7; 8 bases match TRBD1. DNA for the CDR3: TGTGCCTCCGATGTGGGAGACAGGGGTTACGAGCAGTACTTC. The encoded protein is CASDVGDRGYEQYF.